This TCR beta chain was retrieved from a study of Graves' ophthalmopathy and Graves' hyperthyroidism. Turning to the study itself: At initial diagnosis, peripheral blood was obtained, and this preceded any treatment.

This clonotype has ten or more counts. Its antigen is as yet unknown. Amplified TCR beta CDR3 regions were obtained using RNA transcripts as template. A first-round RT-PCR used HTBI primers, followed by a second-round multiplex PCR. One entry per CDR3 protein results from TCRdb running MiXCR on the multiplex PCR reads. The sample records over 650,000 distinct CDR3 sequences, about 38% being singletons. Findings and caveats of the study: The model forecast ophthalmopathy progression, reaching over 70% sensitivity and 72% to 75% specificity. Blood also harbored most expanded thyroid clonotypes above 0.001 frequency.

J was trimmed by 7 bases and V by 7 bases; bases with no gene match: 4. The CDR3 is 12 residues long. Germline V gene data show CDR1 as LNHDA and CDR2 as SQIVND (reference sequence). PBMCs were density-gradient isolated from about 9.6 ml fresh blood. The source is an adult man with Graves' ophthalmopathy. Sequencing was done on a sample of peripheral blood. The chain uses TRBV19 and TRBJ1-1; 9 nucleotides line up with TRBD1. The DNA for the CDR3 is TGTGCCAGTAAGGGACAGGGAAATGAAGCTTTCTTT. Protein product: CASKGQGNEAFF.